The rows below give T cell receptor beta chains drawn from one sample of a study of blood T cell repertoires in COVID-19. Measured with immunoSEQ multiplex PCR; TCRdb has only the in-frame clones, and not every one. This sample has a few hundred thousand clones, with 83% found just once. The sample taken for sequencing was peripheral blood. These receptors originate from a woman between 50 and 59 years old with acute or convalescent COVID-19. Each CDR3 is given with its conserved first and last residue. Each record gives: J gene, clone size, D gene, V gene, CDR3 DNA, CDR3 protein. D genes are given only for firm matches. Clone size is not always given. Where it is, it says once, few, many or a class for expanded clones.

TRBJ2-1	once	.	TRBV7-9	TGTGCCAGCAGCTCTTGGAGGGAAGTGGTTGAGCAGTTCTTC	CASSSWREVVEQFF
TRBJ2-7	.	.	TRBV7-3	TGTGCCAGCAGCTTAACGCACACATCAGAGCAGTACTTC	CASSLTHTSEQYF
TRBJ1-1	.	.	TRBV18	TGTGCCAGCTCACCTACCACAGTGAACACTGAAGCTTTCTTT	CASSPTTVNTEAFF
TRBJ1-1	.	.	TRBV19	TGTGCCAGTCATCACAGACGCCTGAACACTGAAGCTTTCTTT	CASHHRRLNTEAFF
TRBJ1-3	.	TRBD1	TRBV2	TGTGCCAGCAGCGGGACAGCCAACACCATATATTTT	CASSGTANTIYF
TRBJ1-4	.	TRBD1	TRBV5-4	TGTGCCAGCACCATTGGTAGGGGGCTGGGTGAAAAACTGTTTTTT	CASTIGRGLGEKLFF
TRBJ1-1	.	TRBD1	TRBV18	TGTGCCAGCTCACCGCAAACAGGGGGCACTGAAGCTTTCTTT	CASSPQTGGTEAFF
TRBJ2-3	.	TRBD2	TRBV6-2/TRBV6-3	TGTGCCAGCAGCGGCGGGACTAGAGGCACAGATACGCAGTATTTT	CASSGGTRGTDTQYF
TRBJ1-1	.	.	TRBV5-1	TGCGCCAGCAGCTCGACGACAGTAAACACTGAAGCTTTCTTT	CASSSTTVNTEAFF
TRBJ2-1	.	TRBD2	TRBV6-1	TGTGCCAGCAGTGAAGGGGCGGGAGGAAGTCCCAATGAGCAGTTCTTC	CASSEGAGGSPNEQFF
TRBJ1-1	.	TRBD1	TRBV7-2	TGTGCCAGCAGCTTAGACAGGGGGCAAACTGAAGCTTTCTTT	CASSLDRGQTEAFF
TRBJ1-2	few	TRBD1	TRBV19	TGTGCCAGTAGTATAGGTGCACAGGGGCCCTATGGCTACACCTTC	CASSIGAQGPYGYTF
TRBJ2-7	.	TRBD1	TRBV5-1	TGCGCCAGCAGCTGGGCCACCGGGACAGGGGGTTACGAGCAGTACTTC	CASSWATGTGGYEQYF
TRBJ1-5	once	TRBD1	TRBV16	TGTGCCAGCAGCCCCCGGGACAGGGGTGGCAATCAGCCCCAGCATTTT	CASSPRDRGGNQPQHF
TRBJ1-4	.	.	TRBV7-2	TGTGCCAGCAGCACCTCGACCGGGGACACTGAAAAACTGTTTTTT	CASSTSTGDTEKLFF
TRBJ2-3	.	TRBD2	TRBV11-2	TGTGCCAGCAGCTCCCTAGCGGGACCCTACCTGAATACGCAGTATTTT	CASSSLAGPYLNTQYF
TRBJ2-7	.	TRBD2	TRBV10-3	TGTGCCATCAGTGAGTCGTCTACTAGCGCCTCCTACGAGCAGTACTTC	CAISESSTSASYEQYF
TRBJ1-2	.	TRBD1	TRBV19	TGTGCCAGTAGCGACCTACAGGGGATTAACTATGGCTACACCTTC	CASSDLQGINYGYTF